This TCR beta chain was found in a study of molecular identifiers for immune sequencing clone quantification. TCRdb processed the PCR reads anew with MiXCR; each CDR3 protein has one entry. The repertoire holds approximately 20,000 distinct CDR3 sequences, about a fifth seen once, with over 5% in the top ten. This clonotype was counted many times. The antigen remains undetermined. Study-level findings and limits: Reportedly, one cell's Jurkat TCR RNA was detected within one million naive CD8 cells.

V dropped 3 bases and J dropped 2; count of bases not matched to a gene: 6. This CDR3 has 15 residues. Looked up from germline, CDR1 is MGHRA and CDR2 is YSYEKL. Sequenced: naive CD8+ T cells from blood, with Jurkat cell RNA spiked in. The subset here: FACS-sorted CD8+CD4-CCR7+CD45RA+ naive T cells. The chain couples TRBV4-1 to TRBJ2-7; TRBD1 agrees at 8 bases. The receptor comes from a human donor in good health. Some libraries in this study had Jurkat cell RNA spiked in. The CDR3: CASSHSGTGAYEQYF. CDR3 nucleotides: TGCGCCAGCAGCCATTCCGGGACAGGAGCCTACGAGCAGTACTTC.